This TCR beta chain was obtained from a study of T cells in Graves' hyperthyroidism and ophthalmopathy. Study observations and caveats: Blood shared most expanded thyroid clonotypes above 0.001. By a 13 V-J model, ophthalmopathy was set apart from stable hyperthyroidism.

This clonotype was found many times. What it binds is unknown. V lost 6 bases to trimming and J lost 0 bases; unmatched junction nucleotides: 7. Germline CDR1 reads MNHNS; CDR2 reads SASEGT. The CDR3 runs to 15 residues. On the basis of clinical symptoms, serum thyroxine and TRAb, thyroid ultrasound and orbital computed tomography, diagnoses were made. TCR beta CDR3 regions were amplified from RNA transcripts. Researchers ran a first-round RT-PCR on the TCR CDR3 using the HTBI primer set. TCRdb ran MiXCR on the multiplex PCR reads and lists one entry per CDR3 protein. Seen here are about half a million distinct CDR3 sequences, about a fifth observed once, and the top ten hold about a quarter.

Source material: blood. The origin of this receptor is a man between 18 and 29 years old with Graves' hyperthyroidism. The J gene is TRBJ2-7, the V gene TRBV6-1, with 8 bases that match TRBD1. The CDR3 reads CASRLTGGPSYEQYF. CDR3 bases: TGTGCCAGCAGACTCACAGGGGGTCCCTCCTACGAGCAGTACTTC.